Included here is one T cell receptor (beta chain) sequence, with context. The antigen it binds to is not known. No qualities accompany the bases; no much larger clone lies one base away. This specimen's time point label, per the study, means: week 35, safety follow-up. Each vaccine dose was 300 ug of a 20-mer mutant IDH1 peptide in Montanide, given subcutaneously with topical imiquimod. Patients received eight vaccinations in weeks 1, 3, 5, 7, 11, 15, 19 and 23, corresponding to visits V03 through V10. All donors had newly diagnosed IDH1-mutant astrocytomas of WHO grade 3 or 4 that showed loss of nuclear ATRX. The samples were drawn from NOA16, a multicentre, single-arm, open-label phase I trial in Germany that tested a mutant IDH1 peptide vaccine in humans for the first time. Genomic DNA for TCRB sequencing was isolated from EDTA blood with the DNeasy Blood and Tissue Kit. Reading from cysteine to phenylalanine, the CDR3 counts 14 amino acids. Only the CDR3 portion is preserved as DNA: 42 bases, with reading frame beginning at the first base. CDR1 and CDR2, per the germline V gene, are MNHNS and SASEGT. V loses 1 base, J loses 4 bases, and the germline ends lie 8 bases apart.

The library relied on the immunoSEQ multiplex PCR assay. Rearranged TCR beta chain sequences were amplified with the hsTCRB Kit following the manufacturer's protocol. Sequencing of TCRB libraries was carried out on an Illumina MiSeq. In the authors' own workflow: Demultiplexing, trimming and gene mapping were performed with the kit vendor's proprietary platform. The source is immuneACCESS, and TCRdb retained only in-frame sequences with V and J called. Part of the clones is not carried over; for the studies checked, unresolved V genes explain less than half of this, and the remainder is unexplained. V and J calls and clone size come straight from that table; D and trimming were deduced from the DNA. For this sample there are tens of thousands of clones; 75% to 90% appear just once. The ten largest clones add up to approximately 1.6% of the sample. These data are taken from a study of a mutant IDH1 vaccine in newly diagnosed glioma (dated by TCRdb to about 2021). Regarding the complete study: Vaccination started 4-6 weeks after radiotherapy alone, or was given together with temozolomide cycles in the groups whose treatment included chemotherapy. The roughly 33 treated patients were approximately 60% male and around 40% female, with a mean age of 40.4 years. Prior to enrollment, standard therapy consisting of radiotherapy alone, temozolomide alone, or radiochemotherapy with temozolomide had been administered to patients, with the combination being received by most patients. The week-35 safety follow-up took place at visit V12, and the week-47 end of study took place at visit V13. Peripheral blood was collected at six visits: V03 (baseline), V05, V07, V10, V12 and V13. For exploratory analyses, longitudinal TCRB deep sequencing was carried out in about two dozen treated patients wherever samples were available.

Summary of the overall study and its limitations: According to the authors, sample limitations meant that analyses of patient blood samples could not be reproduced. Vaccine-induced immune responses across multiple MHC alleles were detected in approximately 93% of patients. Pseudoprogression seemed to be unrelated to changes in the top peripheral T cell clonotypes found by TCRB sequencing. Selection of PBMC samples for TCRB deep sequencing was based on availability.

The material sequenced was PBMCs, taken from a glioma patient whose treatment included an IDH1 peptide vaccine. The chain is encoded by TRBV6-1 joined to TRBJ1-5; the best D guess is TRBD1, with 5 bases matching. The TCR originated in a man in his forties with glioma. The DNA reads TGTGCCAGCAGTGAAGGGGACGAGAATCAGCCCCAGCATTTT. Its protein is CASSEGDENQPQHF.